Below, 15 T cell receptor beta chains from the same sample are listed, as sequenced in a study of CD8 T cells in Susac syndrome. Random hexamers primed reverse transcription of roughly 0.45 to 1 ug RNA. TCRdb passed the immunoSEQ multiplex PCR reads through MiXCR, listing each CDR3 protein once. The repertoire has 150,000 to 200,000 distinct CDR3 sequences, just over 90% of them found once; the top ten carry under 0.085%. The sequenced sample consisted of CD4+ T cells from PBMCs. The receptors shown here come from a human donor in good health.

This sequence joins TRBV20-1 and TRBJ2-5; D is tentatively TRBD1 or TRBD2 (5 bases each). The length of the CDR3 is 11 residues. The germline V gene encodes CDR1 DFQATT and CDR2 SNEGSKA (reference sequence). The V end was cut by 5 bases, the J end by 7 bases, with 11 bases between. CDR3 protein: CSAQGDGTQYF. In nucleotides, the CDR3 is TGCAGTGCTCAGGGAGATGGGACCCAGTACTTC.

The chain combines TRBV6-2 or TRBV6-3 with TRBJ2-7, with D possibly being TRBD1 (5 bases). Germline lookup yields CDR1 MNHEY and CDR2 SVGEGT. The germline V and J ends were trimmed by 0 bases and 5 bases, with 8 bases remaining between them. The CDR3 contains 13 residues. CDR3 bases: TGTGCCAGCAGTTACTCCGTAGGGGACGAGCAGTACTTC. Translating gives CASSYSVGDEQYF.

This clonotype was seen just once. The chain employs TRBV20-1 and TRBJ2-3; D unclear. The CDR3 sequence is 12 residues long. Looked up from germline, CDR1 is DFQATT and CDR2 is SNEGSKA (reference sequence). V was shortened by 6 bases and J by 3 bases, with 10 bases between the two germline ends. The CDR3 sequence is CSAEARTDTQYF. For the CDR3, the DNA is TGCAGTGCCGAGGCGAGAACAGATACGCAGTATTTT.

The chain links TRBV7-9 to TRBJ1-4; no firm D call. Trimming removed 5 bases from V and 3 bases from J, with 13 bases in between. The length of the CDR3 is 15 residues. Germline CDR1 and CDR2: SEHNR and FQNEAQ (reference sequence). The CDR3 nucleotides are TGTGCCAGCAGCACCATTACGGTGGCTAATGAAAAACTGTTTTTT. This translates into CASSTITVANEKLFF.

The J gene is TRBJ2-1, the V gene TRBV5-1; D perhaps matches TRBD1 (5 bases). CDR1 is SGHRS, CDR2 YFSETQ, per germline. The CDR3 runs 16 residues. Deletions cut 2 bases from V and 8 bases from J, with 20 bases between. The CDR3 protein is CASSFAGLEGVDEQFF. In DNA, the CDR3 is TGCGCCAGCAGCTTCGCAGGGTTAGAAGGAGTGGATGAGCAGTTCTTC.

CDR3 amino acids: CASSQDLQETGKTQYF. CDR3 sequence (DNA): TGTGCCAGCAGCCAAGATTTACAGGAGACAGGGAAGACCCAGTACTTC. The chain recombines TRBV14 with TRBJ2-5; 7 bases agree with TRBD1. The germline V gene has CDR1 SGHDN and CDR2 FVKESK. This CDR3 is 16 amino acids long. The ends lost 0 bases at V and 6 bases at J; junction bases unmatched: 10. The full variable domain, completed using reference TRBV14 and TRBJ2-5, is EAGVTQFPSHSVIEKGQTVTLRCDPISGHDNLYWYRRVMGKEIKFLLHFVKESKQDESGMPNNRFLAERTGGTYSTLKVQPAELEDSGVYFCASSQDLQETGKTQYFGPGTRLLVL.

The chain couples TRBV5-1 to TRBJ2-1, with 8 bases matching TRBD1. CDR1 and CDR2 from the germline V gene are SGHRS and YFSETQ. V gave up 3 bases and J gave up 6 bases; unmatched junction bases: 5. This CDR3 is 14 amino acids long. The DNA of the CDR3 is TGCGCCAGCAGCTCGGACAGGGTGGGCAATGAGCAGTTCTTC. As protein: CASSSDRVGNEQFF.

The chain uses TRBV6-5 and TRBJ2-7, with 10 bases that match TRBD1. The V segment lost 5 bases and the J segment 3 bases; nucleotides outside the gene matches: 7. CDR1 MNHEY and CDR2 SVGAGI come from the germline V gene. This CDR3 spans 15 amino acids. The CDR3 sequence is CASSRSGTGVYEQYF. DNA of the CDR3: TGTGCCAGCAGTCGTTCAGGGACAGGGGTCTACGAGCAGTACTTC.

The chain is built from TRBV28 and TRBJ2-3; D is ambiguous. The germline gives CDR1 MDHEN, CDR2 SYDVKM. Trimming cost V 7 bases and J 11 bases, with 19 bases left between them. The CDR3 is 13 residues long. This CDR3 reads CASTFPFSEVQYF. In DNA, the CDR3 is TGTGCCAGCACTTTTCCCTTTTCAGAGGTGCAGTATTTT.

The gene calls are TRBV20-1 and TRBJ2-5; TRBD1 agrees at 9 bases. Unmatched junction bases numbered 15, after V lost 6 bases and J lost 7 bases. The CDR3 has 15 amino acids. Germline CDR1 and CDR2: DFQATT and SNEGSKA (reference sequence). The CDR3 loop reads CSAGLTGGPGSTQYF. The CDR3, as DNA: TGCAGTGCAGGACTTACAGGGGGCCCAGGGTCGACCCAGTACTTC.

The rearrangement uses TRBV7-9 and TRBJ2-2; D may match TRBD1 or TRBD2 (5 bases each). This CDR3 region has 14 residues. Germline-derived CDR1 and CDR2 are SEHNR and FQNEAQ (reference sequence). With 1 base removed from V and 6 bases from J, the gap between germline ends came to 9 bases. CDR3 DNA sequence: TGTGCCAGCAGCTTAGAGGGGACGGCCGGGGAGCTGTTTTTT. Translated, it gives CASSLEGTAGELFF.

The chain carries TRBV29-1 and TRBJ1-2; D gene uncertain. The V gene lost 7 bases and the J gene lost 0 bases, with 12 bases spanning the gap. The germline gives CDR1 SQVTM, CDR2 ANQGSEA. CDR3 size: 13 residues. The CDR3 sequence is CSGADPTNYGYTF. CDR3 DNA: TGCAGCGGAGCGGACCCGACTAACTATGGCTACACCTTC.

The rearrangement joins TRBV6-2 or TRBV6-3 to TRBJ2-7; 8 nucleotides align to TRBD2. CDR3 size: 22 residues. Losses at the gene ends were 5 bases for V and 5 bases for J; bases not matched to a gene: 32. Germline V CDR1 and CDR2: MNHEY, SVGEGT. The CDR3 loop reads CASSPSGGVGLAGEGRVDEQYF. Here the CDR3 DNA reads TGTGCCAGCAGTCCCTCGGGGGGGGTAGGACTAGCCGGCGAAGGGAGGGTAGACGAGCAGTACTTC.

The V gene is TRBV19, the J gene TRBJ1-5; tentative D call: TRBD1 (6 bases). Germline CDR1 reads LNHDA; CDR2 reads SQIVND (reference sequence). The CDR3 extends over 15 amino acids. The V end was cut by 3 bases, the J end by 6 bases, with 15 bases between. The CDR3 nucleotides are TGTGCCAGTAGTATCGAGGGGAAGGGGGGTCAGCCCCAGCATTTT. Encoded protein: CASSIEGKGGQPQHF. Combining the CDR3 with reference TRBV19 and TRBJ1-5 gives the whole variable domain DGGITQSPKYLFRKEGQNVTLSCEQNLNHDAMYWYRQDPGQGLRLIYYSQIVNDFQKGDIAEGYSVSREKKESFPLTVTSAQKNPTAFYLCASSIEGKGGQPQHFGDGTRLSIL.

This clonotype was seen a single time. This chain joins TRBV19 and TRBJ1-1; 11 nucleotides line up with TRBD1. The CDR3 spans 15 residues. Germline V gives CDR1 LNHDA, CDR2 SQIVND (reference sequence). The CDR3 loop reads CASLDRGRGNTEAFF. For the CDR3, the DNA is TGTGCTTCCTTGGACAGGGGGCGGGGGAACACTGAAGCTTTCTTT.